One TCR beta chain is described in this entry. The data originate from a study of identical twins. V shed 1 base and J shed 0 bases, with 8 bases lying between them. This CDR3 region has 15 residues. CDR1 is SNHLY and CDR2 is FYNNEI in the germline V gene. TCRdb re-derived calls from the 5' RACE reads in MiXCR, one entry per CDR3 protein. The sample gives fewer than 20,000 distinct CDR3 sequences, 69% of which show up once; 5.5% to 7.5% is in the top ten. The rearrangement links TRBV2 to TRBJ2-3, with no clear D. Sequencing was performed on memory (CD45RO+) T cells sorted from blood. This TCR derives from a woman aged 18-35 years in good health. This table probably holds off-target reads from a library built for another chain. This chain's CDR3 is CASSEDGGSTDTQYF. CDR3 DNA sequence: TGTGCCAGCAGTGAAGATGGCGGTAGCACAGATACGCAGTATTTT.